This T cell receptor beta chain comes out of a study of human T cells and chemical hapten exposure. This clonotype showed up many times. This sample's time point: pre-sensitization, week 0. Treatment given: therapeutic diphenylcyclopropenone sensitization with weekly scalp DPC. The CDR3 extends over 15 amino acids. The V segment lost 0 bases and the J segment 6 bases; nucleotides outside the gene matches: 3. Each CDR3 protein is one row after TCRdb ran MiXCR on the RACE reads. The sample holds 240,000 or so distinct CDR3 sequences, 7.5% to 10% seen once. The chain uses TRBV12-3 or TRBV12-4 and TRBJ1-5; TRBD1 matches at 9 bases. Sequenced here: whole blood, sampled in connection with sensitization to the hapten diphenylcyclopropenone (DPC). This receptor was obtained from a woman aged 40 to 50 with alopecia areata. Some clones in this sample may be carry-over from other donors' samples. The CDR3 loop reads CASSLAGQGSQPQHF. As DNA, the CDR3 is TGTGCCAGCAGTTTAGCGGGACAGGGTTCTCAGCCCCAGCATTTT.